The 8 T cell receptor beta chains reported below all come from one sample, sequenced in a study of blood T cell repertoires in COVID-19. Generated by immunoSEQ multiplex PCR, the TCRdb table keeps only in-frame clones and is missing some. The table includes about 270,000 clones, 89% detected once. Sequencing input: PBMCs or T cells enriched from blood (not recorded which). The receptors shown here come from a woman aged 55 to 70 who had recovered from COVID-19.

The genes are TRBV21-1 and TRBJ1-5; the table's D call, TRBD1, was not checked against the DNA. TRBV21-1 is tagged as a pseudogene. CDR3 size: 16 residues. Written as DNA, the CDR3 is TGTGCCAGCAGCAACCGAGACAGGGACCGGCGGCAGCCCCAGCATTTT. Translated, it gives CASSNRDRDRRQPQHF.

DNA of the CDR3: TGTGCCAGCAGCCAGAGACAGGGTCGAACAGATACGCAGTATTTT. Its translation: CASSQRQGRTDTQYF. The rearrangement uses TRBV3-1 (or the pseudogene TRBV3-2) and TRBJ2-3; 7 bases agree with TRBD1. Unmatched junction bases numbered 6, after V lost 3 bases and J lost 3 bases. The CDR3 length is 15 residues. The V gene's germline CDR1 is LGHDT and CDR2 YNNKEL (reference sequence).

The CDR3 reads CASSRKDSFSGNTIYF. The DNA for the CDR3 is TGTGCCAGTAGTAGAAAGGACAGTTTCTCTGGAAACACCATATATTTT. This chain uses TRBV19 with TRBJ1-3; possibly TRBD1 for D (6 bases). V shed 4 bases and J shed 0 bases, with 13 bases lying between them. This CDR3 has 16 residues. CDR1 is LNHDA and CDR2 is SQIVND in the germline V gene (reference sequence).

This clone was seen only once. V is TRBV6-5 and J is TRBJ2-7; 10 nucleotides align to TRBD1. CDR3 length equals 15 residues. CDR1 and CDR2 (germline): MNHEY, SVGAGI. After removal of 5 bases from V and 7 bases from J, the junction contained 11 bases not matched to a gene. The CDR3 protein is CASSKGQGTIREQYF. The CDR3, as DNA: TGTGCCAGCAGTAAGGGACAGGGGACGATTCGAGAGCAGTACTTC.

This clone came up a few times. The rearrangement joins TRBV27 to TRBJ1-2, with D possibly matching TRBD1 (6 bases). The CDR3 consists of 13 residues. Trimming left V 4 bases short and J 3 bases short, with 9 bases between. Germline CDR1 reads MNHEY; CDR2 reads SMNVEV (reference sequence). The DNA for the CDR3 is TGTGCCAGCAGTTCACGGACAGACTATGGCTACACCTTC. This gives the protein CASSSRTDYGYTF.

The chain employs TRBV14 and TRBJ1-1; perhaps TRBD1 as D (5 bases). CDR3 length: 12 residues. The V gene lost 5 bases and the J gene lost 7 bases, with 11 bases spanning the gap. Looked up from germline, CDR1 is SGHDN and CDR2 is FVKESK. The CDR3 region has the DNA TGTGCCAGCAGCGGGGGAGGATATGAAGCTTTCTTT. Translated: CASSGGGYEAFF.

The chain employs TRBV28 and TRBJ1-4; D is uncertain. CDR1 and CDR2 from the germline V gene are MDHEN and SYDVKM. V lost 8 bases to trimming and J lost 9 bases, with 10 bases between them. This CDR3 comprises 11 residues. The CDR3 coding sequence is TGTGCCAGCCACTCGAATAAAAAACTGTTTTTT. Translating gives CASHSNKKLFF.

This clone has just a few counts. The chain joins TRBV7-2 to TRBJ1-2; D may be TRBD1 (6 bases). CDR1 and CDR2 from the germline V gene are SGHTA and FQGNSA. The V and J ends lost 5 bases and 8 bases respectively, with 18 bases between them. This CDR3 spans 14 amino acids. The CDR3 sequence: CASSLGQSPRGYTF. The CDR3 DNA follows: TGTGCCAGCAGCCTCGGACAGTCCCCTCGGGGCTACACCTTC.